Listed below are T cell receptor beta chains from one sample, sequenced in a study of T cell changes during pregnancy in multiple sclerosis. Data came from immunoSEQ multiplex PCR; TCRdb stores just in-frame clones and leaves some out. The sample comprises about 36,000 clones, roughly 94% of which are singletons, and under 0.55% rests with the top ten. Sequenced here: CD4+ T cells from peripheral blood mononuclear cells, sampled after pregnancy. All receptors derive from a female donor with multiple sclerosis, enrolled in a pregnancy study. The CDR3 runs from the conserved cysteine through the conserved F or W. D genes are given only for firm matches. Clone sizes are given selectively: once, few, many, or a class where the clone is expanded.

size	D	V	J	DNA	CDR3
.	.	TRBV7-3	TRBJ2-2	TGTGCCAGCAGCTTAAGTCGGGCGAACACCGGGGAGCTGTTTTTT	CASSLSRANTGELFF
.	.	TRBV7-8	TRBJ1-2	TGTGCCAGCAGCTTAGCAGGGGCTAACTATGGCTACACCTTC	CASSLAGANYGYTF
.	.	TRBV5-1	TRBJ2-2	TGCGCCAGCTCCTCCCTTCCGGGCACCGGGGAGCTGTTTTTT	CASSSLPGTGELFF
.	TRBD1	TRBV19	TRBJ2-7	TGTGCCAGTAGTCCTTGGACAGGGAACGAGCAGTACTTC	CASSPWTGNEQYF
.	TRBD1	TRBV2	TRBJ2-5	TGTGCCAGCAGTGGAGGACAGGGTGGGATATTAGAGACCCAGTACTTC	CASSGGQGGILETQYF
.	.	TRBV18	TRBJ2-5	TGTGCCAGCTCACCAGGGAGGAGGGAGACCCAGTACTTC	CASSPGRRETQYF
.	TRBD1	TRBV27	TRBJ1-1	TGTGCCAGCAGTTTGAGACAGGGAAACACTGAAGCTTTCTTT	CASSLRQGNTEAFF
.	TRBD2	TRBV6-4	TRBJ2-1	TGTGCCAGCAGTGACTCCGAACTAGCGGCCTACAATGAGCAGTTCTTC	CASSDSELAAYNEQFF
.	TRBD2	TRBV19	TRBJ2-3	TGTGCCAGTAGTATCCGGACCCCGGGAGGTGCAGATACGCAGTATTTT	CASSIRTPGGADTQYF
.	.	TRBV18	TRBJ2-3	TGTGCCAGCTCACCACCAGGGGTGTCTAGGAGCACAGATACGCAGTATTTT	CASSPPGVSRSTDTQYF
.	TRBD2	TRBV5-4	TRBJ2-1	TGTGCCAGCAGCTTAGGCGGGAGCAATGAGCAGTTCTTC	CASSLGGSNEQFF
once	TRBD2	TRBV28	TRBJ2-1	TGTGCCAGCAGTTTATGGGCGGGAGGGAATTTCAATGAGCAGTTCTTC	CASSLWAGGNFNEQFF
.	TRBD2	TRBV10-3	TRBJ2-7	TGTGCCATCAGAAATGGGCTAGCGGTCTACGAGCAGTACTTC	CAIRNGLAVYEQYF
.	TRBD1	TRBV5-1	TRBJ1-2	TGCGCCAGCAGCTTCGGGACAGGGAAGGACTATGGCTACACCTTC	CASSFGTGKDYGYTF
.	TRBD2	TRBV6-1	TRBJ2-5	TGTGCCAGCACCGCGGGAGGGCCCCAAGAGACCCAGTACTTC	CASTAGGPQETQYF
.	.	TRBV5-1	TRBJ2-2	TGCGCCAGCAGCTTGACTAGAGACACCGGGGAGCTGTTTTTT	CASSLTRDTGELFF
.	TRBD1	TRBV29-1	TRBJ1-1	TGCAGCGTTGTAGGACAGGGGGTAAGAACTGAAGCTTTCTTT	CSVVGQGVRTEAFF
.	TRBD2	TRBV28	TRBJ2-7	TGTGCCAGCAGTTTACCGGGACTAGGCTCCTACGAGCAGTACTTC	CASSLPGLGSYEQYF
.	TRBD1	TRBV9	TRBJ1-6	TGTGCCAGCAGCGAGGGGACAGGAAGTAATTCACCCCTCCACTTT	CASSEGTGSNSPLHF
.	TRBD1	TRBV12-5	TRBJ2-6	TGTGCTAGTGGTTTCGACAGGGGGGCTGGGGCCAACGTCCTGACTTTC	CASGFDRGAGANVLTF
.	TRBD1	TRBV18	TRBJ2-3	TGTGCCAGCTCCCCCCGGACAGGAGAAGATACGCAGTATTTT	CASSPRTGEDTQYF
.	TRBD1	TRBV19	TRBJ1-2	TGTGCCAGTAGAGACCACGGACAGGGGAGAAATGGCTACACCTTC	CASRDHGQGRNGYTF
.	TRBD2	TRBV27	TRBJ2-1	TGTGCCAGCAGCCTAAGGACTAGCGGGGTTCATGAGCAGTTCTTC	CASSLRTSGVHEQFF
once	TRBD1	TRBV5-8	TRBJ2-1	TGTGCCAGCAGCCGACATGGAGGGACAGGTAACAATGAGCAGTTCTTC	CASSRHGGTGNNEQFF
.	TRBD1	TRBV7-9	TRBJ2-5	TGTGCCAGCAGCTTTGCCGGACAGGGAATCAGGCAAGAGACCCAGTACTTC	CASSFAGQGIRQETQYF
.	TRBD1	TRBV18	TRBJ2-5	TGTGCCAGCTCACCACCGAGACAGGGGACTGGGACCCAGTACTTC	CASSPPRQGTGTQYF
.	.	TRBV28	TRBJ1-5	TGTGCCAGCACCCTTGGCGGGAACTTCAATCAGCCCCAGCATTTT	CASTLGGNFNQPQHF
.	TRBD2	TRBV7-8	TRBJ2-1	TGTGCCAGCAGCTCACGGACTAGCTCAGATGAGCAGTTCTTC	CASSSRTSSDEQFF
once	TRBD2	TRBV4-1	TRBJ2-1	TGCGCCAGCAGCCACTCATTCGGGGGACTAGCGAACCTCTACAATGAGCAGTTCTTC	CASSHSFGGLANLYNEQFF
.	.	TRBV6-1	TRBJ1-6	TGTGCCAGCAGTGAAGTAGCGGCCGACTGGGGTTCACCCCTCCACTTT	CASSEVAADWGSPLHF
.	.	TRBV5-4	TRBJ2-2	TGTGCCAGCAGCCGCGACAGTATGAACACCGGGGAGCTGTTTTTT	CASSRDSMNTGELFF
.	TRBD2	TRBV5-4	TRBJ2-5	TGTGCCAGCAGCAAACTAGCGGGGGGGCCGGAGACCCAGTACTTC	CASSKLAGGPETQYF
.	TRBD1	TRBV19	TRBJ1-2	TGTGCCAGTAGTATAGCTGACAGGGATTATGGCTACACCTTC	CASSIADRDYGYTF
.	TRBD1	TRBV28	TRBJ2-2	TGTGCCAGCAGTTTATGGGACAGGGGCCCCGGGGAGCTGTTTTTT	CASSLWDRGPGELFF
.	.	TRBV7-9	TRBJ1-3	TGTGCCAGCAGCTTTAGAGGAGATGGAAACACCATATATTTT	CASSFRGDGNTIYF
once	.	TRBV4-1	TRBJ2-7	TGCGCCAGCAGCCAAGATCGGGACTACGAGCAGTACTTC	CASSQDRDYEQYF
.	.	TRBV4-3	TRBJ2-3	TGCGCCAGCAGCCAAGCGCAAGCCACAGATACGCAGTATTTT	CASSQAQATDTQYF
.	TRBD2	TRBV9	TRBJ2-5	TGTGCCAGCAGCGTGGGCGGGAGCCAAGAGACCCAGTACTTC	CASSVGGSQETQYF
.	.	TRBV7-8	TRBJ2-7	TGTGCCAGCAGCTTCCAGGGCTACGAGCAGTACTTC	CASSFQGYEQYF
.	.	TRBV6-1	TRBJ1-2	TGTGCCAGCACTCACACCTCCTATGGCTACACCTTC	CASTHTSYGYTF
.	.	TRBV4-2	TRBJ2-4	TGTGCCAGCAGCCAAGCCTCTCGACAGGTAACGGACATTCAGTACTTC	CASSQASRQVTDIQYF
few	.	TRBV5-1	TRBJ1-1	TGCGCCAGCAGCTTTGGGCCTGAAGCTTTCTTT	CASSFGPEAFF
.	TRBD2	TRBV5-4	TRBJ2-5	TGTGCCAGCAGCTTGCGACTAGCGGGGGGGGCAGAGACCCAGTACTTC	CASSLRLAGGAETQYF
.	.	TRBV11-2	TRBJ2-7	TGTGCCAGCAGCTCCTTCTCTGCCTACGAGCAGTACTTC	CASSSFSAYEQYF
.	TRBD1	TRBV28	TRBJ1-5	TGTGCCAGCAGTCAACAGGGGCCTTTCAATCAGCCCCAGCATTTT	CASSQQGPFNQPQHF
.	TRBD2	TRBV29-1	TRBJ2-3	TGCAGCGTCCGGGAGGCTTTCACAGATACGCAGTATTTT	CSVREAFTDTQYF
.	TRBD2	TRBV11-2	TRBJ2-7	TGTGCCAGCAGCCCGTGGACTAGCGGGGGGGCCGGGGAGCAGTACTTC	CASSPWTSGGAGEQYF
.	.	TRBV7-3	TRBJ1-1	TGTGCCAGCAGCTTAACAGGAGATGGTGGGGCTTTCTTT	CASSLTGDGGAFF
.	.	TRBV7-9	TRBJ1-2	TGTGCCAGCAGCCTTCGCGGGGCGGTCGGCTATGGCTACACCTTC	CASSLRGAVGYGYTF
once	.	TRBV19	TRBJ2-3	TGTGCCAGTAGTCCGACTACAAACACAGATACGCAGTATTTT	CASSPTTNTDTQYF
.	TRBD1	TRBV19	TRBJ2-7	TGTGCCAGTAGTATACAGGGACAGGGGGTCTCCGAGCAGTACTTC	CASSIQGQGVSEQYF
.	TRBD2	TRBV6-5	TRBJ2-5	TGTGCCAGCCGGGGACTAGCGGGGGGCCAAGAGACCCAGTACTTC	CASRGLAGGQETQYF
.	.	TRBV5-5	TRBJ2-2	TGTGCCAGCAGTCTAGCCGGGGAGCTGTTTTTT	CASSLAGELFF
.	.	TRBV19	TRBJ2-7	TGTGCCAGTAGTATTGGAGGGAATCTCGACGAGCAGTACTTC	CASSIGGNLDEQYF
.	.	TRBV10-1	TRBJ2-7	TGCGCCAGCAGCGTGGACACCGAGGAGAACGAGCAGTACTTC	CASSVDTEENEQYF